This paragraph covers one T cell receptor (beta chain) sequence. The antigen is unknown. At one end the junction does not follow the germline gene, possibly because of a read error. Despite likely unrecorded immune exposures, the donors were nominally healthy at the time of sampling. The PCR made use of 60 Vbeta and 13 Jbeta primers. Method: immunoSEQ multiplex PCR; TCRdb's copy keeps in-frame clones and lacks some. The sample includes about 150,000 clones, around three quarters of them seen just once. These data come from a study of cytomegalovirus exposure and HLA in healthy donors. Study-wide findings and caveats: In vitro confirmation showed three CMV-associated chains to be CMV antigen specific. TCR beta V- and J-gene trimming was later associated with a missense DCLRE1C variant.

The length of the CDR3 is 14 residues. The V gene's germline CDR1 is SGHRS and CDR2 YFSETQ. The receptor was isolated from a middle-aged man in good health and CMV-seronegative. The sample comprised PBMCs. The chain carries TRBV5-1 and TRBJ2-4, with a tentative D call TRBD2 (6 bases). The CDR3 nucleotides are TGCGCCAGCAGCTTGCCCGGGAGAGAAAACAGTCAGTACTTC. As protein: CASSLPGRENSQYF.